The source of this T cell receptor (beta chain) is a study of metastatic and nonmetastatic thyroid tumors. This clone has a handful of counts. Its antigen is not identified. A much larger clone lies one base from this, so it may be a read error. The sample contains more than one DNA sequence encoding this CDR3. J was trimmed by 7 bases and V by 5 bases; bases with no gene match: 11. Germline V gives CDR1 SQVTM, CDR2 ANQGSEA. This CDR3 has 13 residues. Study results and limitations: Significantly higher TCR beta diversity was reportedly seen in malignant thyroid tumors than benign nodules, in blood and tumor.

Per the original data handling: What underpinned the distant-metastasis classifier for papillary thyroid cancer was the set of CDR3 differences across clinicopathological groups. With MiXCR, TCRdb called clones anew from the PCR reads. These V and J calls are TCRdb output, not the study's own analysis. The sample shows roughly 48,000 clones, around a sixth of them seen only once. Each patient went into thyroid surgery without having received any treatment. Sequencing input: blood. The clonotype originates from a female donor with papillary thyroid cancer or a benign thyroid nodule (not recorded which). Some clones in this sample may be carry-over from other donors' samples. The rearrangement links TRBV29-1 to TRBJ2-7; 7 nucleotides agree with TRBD2. DNA of the CDR3: TGCAGCGTTTACGGTCTGGCGGGAGTGGAGCAGTACTTC. Its protein product is CSVYGLAGVEQYF.